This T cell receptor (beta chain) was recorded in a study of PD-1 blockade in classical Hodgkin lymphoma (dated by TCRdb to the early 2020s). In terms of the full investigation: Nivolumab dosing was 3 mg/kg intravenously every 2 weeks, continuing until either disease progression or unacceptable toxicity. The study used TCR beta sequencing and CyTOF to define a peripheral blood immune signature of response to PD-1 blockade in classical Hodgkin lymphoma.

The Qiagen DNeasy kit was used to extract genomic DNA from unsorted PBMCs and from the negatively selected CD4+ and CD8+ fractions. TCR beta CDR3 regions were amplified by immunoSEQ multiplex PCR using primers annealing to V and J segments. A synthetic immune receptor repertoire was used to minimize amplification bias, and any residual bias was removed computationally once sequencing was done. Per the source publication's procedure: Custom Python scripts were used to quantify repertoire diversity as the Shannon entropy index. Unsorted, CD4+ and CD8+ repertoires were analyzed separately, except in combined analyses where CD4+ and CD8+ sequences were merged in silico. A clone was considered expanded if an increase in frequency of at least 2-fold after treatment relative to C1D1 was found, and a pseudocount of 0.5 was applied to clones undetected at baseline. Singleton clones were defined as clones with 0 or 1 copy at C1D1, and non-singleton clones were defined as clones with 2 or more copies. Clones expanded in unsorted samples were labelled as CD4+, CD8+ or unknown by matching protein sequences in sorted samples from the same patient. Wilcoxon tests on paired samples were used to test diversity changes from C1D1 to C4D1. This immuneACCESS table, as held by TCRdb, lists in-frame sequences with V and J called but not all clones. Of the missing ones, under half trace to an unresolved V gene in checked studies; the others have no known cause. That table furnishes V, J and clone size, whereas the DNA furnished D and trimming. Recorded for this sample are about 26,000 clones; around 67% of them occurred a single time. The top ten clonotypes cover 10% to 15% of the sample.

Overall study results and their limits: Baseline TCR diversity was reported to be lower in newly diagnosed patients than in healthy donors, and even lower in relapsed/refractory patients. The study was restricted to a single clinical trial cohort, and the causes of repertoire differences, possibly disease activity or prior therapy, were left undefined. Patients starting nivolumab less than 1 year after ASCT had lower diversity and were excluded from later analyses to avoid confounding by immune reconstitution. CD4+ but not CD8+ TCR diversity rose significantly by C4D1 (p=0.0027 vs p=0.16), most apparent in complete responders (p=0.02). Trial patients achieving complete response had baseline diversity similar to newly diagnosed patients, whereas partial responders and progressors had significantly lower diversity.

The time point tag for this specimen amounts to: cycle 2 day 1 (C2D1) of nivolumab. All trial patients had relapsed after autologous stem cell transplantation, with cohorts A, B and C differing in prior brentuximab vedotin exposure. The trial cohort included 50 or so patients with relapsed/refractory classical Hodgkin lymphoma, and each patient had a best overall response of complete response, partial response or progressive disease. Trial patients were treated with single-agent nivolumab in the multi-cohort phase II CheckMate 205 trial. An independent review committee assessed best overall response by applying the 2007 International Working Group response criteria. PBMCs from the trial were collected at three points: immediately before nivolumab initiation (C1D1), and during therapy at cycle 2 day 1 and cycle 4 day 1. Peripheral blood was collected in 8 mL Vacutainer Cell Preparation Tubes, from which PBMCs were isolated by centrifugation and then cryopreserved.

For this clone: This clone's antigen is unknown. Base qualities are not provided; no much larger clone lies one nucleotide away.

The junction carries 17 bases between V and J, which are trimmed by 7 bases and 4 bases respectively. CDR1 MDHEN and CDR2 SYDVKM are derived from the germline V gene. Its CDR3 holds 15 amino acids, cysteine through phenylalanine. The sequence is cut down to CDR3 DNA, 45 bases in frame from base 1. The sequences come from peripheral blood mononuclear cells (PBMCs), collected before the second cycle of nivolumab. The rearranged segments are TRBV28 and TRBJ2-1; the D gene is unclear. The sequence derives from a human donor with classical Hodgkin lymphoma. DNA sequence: TGTGCCAGCACAACGGACCGCAACCCTTACAATGAGCAGTTCTTC. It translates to CASTTDRNPYNEQFF.